Following are 3 T cell receptor beta chains from one sample sequenced in a study of blood T cell repertoires in COVID-19. Sequenced by immunoSEQ multiplex PCR; TCRdb stores in-frame clones only, minus some. The repertoire consists of some 190,000 clones, with around 79% occurring once and the leading ten covering roughly an eighth. What was sequenced was peripheral blood. The source of these receptors is a woman between 45 and 60 years old with acute or convalescent COVID-19.

This chain links TRBV11-2 with TRBJ2-7, with a possible D match to TRBD2 (6 bases). The CDR3 has 14 amino acids. V shed 6 bases and J shed 3 bases, with 15 bases lying between them. From germline, CDR1 is SGHAT and CDR2 FQNNGV. CDR3 protein: CASRKWRDVYEQYF. In DNA, the CDR3 is TGTGCCAGCAGGAAATGGAGGGACGTCTACGAGCAGTACTTC.

The chain combines TRBV12-3 or TRBV12-4 with TRBJ1-2; 7 nucleotides match TRBD1. This CDR3 contains 13 residues. The junction had 4 bases not matched to a gene; V was cut back by 5 bases and J by 4 bases. Written as DNA, the CDR3 is TGTGCCAGCAGTGTACAGGGGAGCTATGGCTACACCTTC. This translates into CASSVQGSYGYTF.

This clone was seen a few times. The gene calls are TRBV10-1 and TRBJ2-3, with 10 positions matching TRBD2. Germline CDR1 and CDR2: WNHNN and SYGVQD (reference sequence). The CDR3 sequence is 17 residues long. V trimming: 0 bases; J trimming: 4 bases; junction bases outside the gene matches: 7. CDR3 DNA sequence: TGCGCCAGCAGTGAGTCTCTAGCGGGAGTAGGAGCAGATACGCAGTATTTT. It yields the protein CASSESLAGVGADTQYF.